The TCR beta chain described here comes from a study of blood T cell repertoires in COVID-19. Study-level background: Samples representing acute and convalescent COVID-19 were sourced from the United States, Italy and Spain.

V was trimmed by 11 bases and J by 3 bases, leaving 11 bases between them. The CDR3 runs to 13 residues. Per the original methods: Amplification from reference gene primers served as the basis for estimated nucleated cell counts. Sequenced by immunoSEQ multiplex PCR; TCRdb stores in-frame clones only, minus some. V, J and clone size are taken as reported in that table, and D and trimming were inferred from the DNA itself. The sample yields about 170,000 clones, roughly 87% seen once. This clone was seen only a few times. Sequencing used PBMCs or T cells enriched from blood (not recorded which). The TCR originated in a human donor with acute COVID-19. The donor label of this sample is uncertain. The chain carries TRBV12-3 or TRBV12-4 and TRBJ2-6; possible D gene TRBD1, 5 bases. The CDR3 bases are TGTGCCCTAGGGGTCGGTGGGGCCAACGTCCTGACTTTC. The encoded protein is CALGVGGANVLTF.